This TCR beta chain stems from a study of cytomegalovirus exposure and HLA in healthy donors. Researchers ran the PCR with 60 Vbeta and 13 Jbeta primers. The protocol was immunoSEQ multiplex PCR, while the TCRdb copy is restricted to in-frame clones and leaves out a portion. The sample has over 150,000 clones; roughly three quarters are singletons. Trimming at V came to 6 bases and at J to 1 base, leaving 10 bases not matched to a gene. Germline-derived CDR1 and CDR2 are SGHTS and YDEGEE. The CDR3 contains 15 residues. The origin of this receptor is a male donor in good health and CMV-seronegative. This chain joins TRBV5-8 and TRBJ2-7; 7 bases match TRBD2. Sample: PBMCs. CDR3 sequence reads: CASKSNYGGSYEQYF. The DNA for the CDR3 is TGTGCCAGCAAAAGTAATTACGGGGGGTCCTACGAGCAGTACTTC.